These T cell receptor beta chains were read from a single sample in a study of blood T cell repertoires in COVID-19. Method: immunoSEQ multiplex PCR; TCRdb's copy keeps in-frame clones and lacks some. The sample records tens of thousands of clones, around nine tenths being singletons. The sequenced sample consisted of peripheral blood. The receptors derive from a man over 45 with COVID-19, enrolled during active disease. Both conserved end residues are part of each CDR3. A D gene is named only where the DNA matches it firmly. Expanded clones are given a class, and other clones once, few, many or no size at all.

j_call | clone_size | d_call | v_call | cdr3_nt | cdr3_aa
TRBJ2-3 | NA | NA | TRBV24-1 | TGTGCCACCAGTGATGGAGGGACAGATACGCAGTATTTT | CATSDGGTDTQYF
TRBJ1-2 | few | TRBD1 | TRBV19 | TGTGCCAGTAGTCAGCAGGGGGCGCCTCTCTATGGCTACACCTTC | CASSQQGAPLYGYTF
TRBJ2-2 | NA | NA | TRBV7-9 | TGTGCCAGCAGCTTAGACTACACCGGGGAGCTGTTTTTT | CASSLDYTGELFF
TRBJ1-6 | NA | TRBD1 | TRBV18 | TGTGCCAGCTCACCTTCCGGGACAGGTGATTCACCCCTCCACTTT | CASSPSGTGDSPLHF
TRBJ1-1 | NA | NA | TRBV7-8 | TGTGCCAGCAGTCGGACAAGGAACACTGAAGCTTTCTTT | CASSRTRNTEAFF
TRBJ1-1 | NA | TRBD1 | TRBV10-3 | TGTGCCATCAGCCCCGAAGAAGGACAGGGGCGGACTGAAGCTTTCTTT | CAISPEEGQGRTEAFF
TRBJ1-2 | NA | NA | TRBV30 | TGTGCCTGGAGTGTCGCGGCGGGGTTCCGATTTGGCTACACCTTC | CAWSVAAGFRFGYTF
TRBJ1-5 | NA | NA | TRBV5-1 | TGCGCCAGCAGCTTGGCCGGAGATAGCAATCAGCCCCAGCATTTT | CASSLAGDSNQPQHF
TRBJ2-7 | NA | TRBD2 | TRBV5-6 | TGTGCCAGCAGCTTGCACCCCAGGGGGAGCGGGAGGGTCCACGAGCAGTACTTC | CASSLHPRGSGRVHEQYF
TRBJ2-3 | NA | TRBD1 | TRBV20-1 | TGCAGTGCTAGTCAGGGGGCGCCTACAGATACGCAGTATTTT | CSASQGAPTDTQYF
TRBJ2-7 | NA | TRBD1 | TRBV5-1 | TGCGCCAGCAGCTTGGATGGACAGGGCCCCTACGAGCAGTACTTC | CASSLDGQGPYEQYF
TRBJ1-1 | NA | NA | TRBV2 | TGTGCCACCTACGCGGACAGCATGAACACTGAAGCTTTCTTT | CATYADSMNTEAFF
TRBJ1-5 | NA | NA | TRBV2 | TGTGCCAGCAGTGAATATATAATCGGGGAGATAGGCCAGCAGCCCCAGCATTTT | CASSEYIIGEIGQQPQHF
TRBJ1-1 | NA | TRBD1 | TRBV12-5 | TGTGCTAGTGCACAGGGGCGGGATACTTTGTTT | CASAQGRDTLF
TRBJ2-5 | NA | NA | TRBV25-1 | TGTGCCAGCAGTGAATTGCAACGGTTTCAAGAGACCCAGTACTTC | CASSELQRFQETQYF
TRBJ1-5 | NA | TRBD1 | TRBV4-2 | TGTGCCAGCAGCCACGGGACAGGGCGGGATCAGCCCCAGCATTTT | CASSHGTGRDQPQHF
TRBJ2-1 | NA | NA | TRBV28 | NA | CASSFRARGFLGLAGDNEQFF
TRBJ1-6 | NA | NA | TRBV6-5 | TGTGCCAGCGCGATTAATTCACCCCTCCACTTT | CASAINSPLHF
TRBJ2-1 | once | TRBD2 | TRBV2 | TGTGCCAGCAGGGGACTAGCGGGAGTGGGTGAGCAGTTCTTC | CASRGLAGVGEQFF
TRBJ2-2 | NA | NA | TRBV18 | TGTGCCAGCTCACCCTCGGTGGTAGGCGGCGGGGAGCTGTTTTTT | CASSPSVVGGGELFF
TRBJ2-2 | NA | NA | TRBV28 | TGTGCCAGCGGAACAGCGAACACCGGGGAGCTGTTTTTT | CASGTANTGELFF
TRBJ2-1 | NA | TRBD2 | TRBV6-5 | TGTGCCAGCACCAAGACTAGCGGGAGTACCAATGAGCAGTTCTTC | CASTKTSGSTNEQFF
TRBJ2-3 | NA | NA | TRBV19 | TGTGCCAGTAGCCTCCGCGGTCCGGGAGGCACAGATACGCAGTATTTT | CASSLRGPGGTDTQYF
TRBJ2-1 | NA | NA | TRBV21-1 | TGTGCCAGCAGCCGACAGGGCCATACATCCTACAATGAGCAGTTCTTC | CASSRQGHTSYNEQFF
TRBJ1-4 | NA | NA | TRBV19 | TGTGCCAGTAGTACGGAGGGGAGGTCTAATGAAAAACTGTTTTTT | CASSTEGRSNEKLFF
TRBJ1-1 | NA | NA | TRBV18 | TGTGCCAGCTCACCACCGGTCGAGGGCGGCACTGAAGCTTTCTTT | CASSPPVEGGTEAFF
TRBJ2-1 | NA | NA | TRBV9 | TGTGCCAGCAGCCCCAGATCGGGAGAAGGCTCCTACAATGAGCAGTTCTTC | CASSPRSGEGSYNEQFF
TRBJ2-1 | NA | TRBD1 | TRBV18 | TGTGCCAGCTCACCCAGGAGAGGGACAGACTACAATGAGCAGTTCTTC | CASSPRRGTDYNEQFF
TRBJ1-5 | few | NA | TRBV4-2 | TGTGCCAGCACCACGGAGGCCCAGCAGAATCAGCCCCAGCATTTT | CASTTEAQQNQPQHF
TRBJ2-1 | NA | TRBD2 | TRBV19 | TGTGCCAGTAGAACTAGCGGGCCTTCCTACAATAAGCAGTTCTTC | CASRTSGPSYNKQFF
TRBJ2-2 | NA | NA | TRBV7-8 | TGTGCCAGCAGCCTCTACGAAAAAAACACCGGGGAGCTGTTTTTT | CASSLYEKNTGELFF
TRBJ1-4 | NA | TRBD1 | TRBV5-5 | TGTGCCAGCAGCCTTACAGGGGAGACTAATGAAAAACTGTTTTTT | CASSLTGETNEKLFF
TRBJ1-2 | NA | NA | TRBV4-1 | TGCGCCAGCAGCCAAGATCTGGCGGCAGCTAACTATGGCTACACCTTC | CASSQDLAAANYGYTF
TRBJ2-1 | NA | NA | TRBV18 | TGTGCCAGCTCACAAGTTAGCGGCCGAAAAGAGCAGTTCTTC | CASSQVSGRKEQFF
TRBJ1-5 | NA | TRBD1 | TRBV18 | TGTGCCAGCTCCCAGGGACAGGGTAGCAATCAGCCCCAGCATTTT | CASSQGQGSNQPQHF
TRBJ1-3 | NA | NA | TRBV18 | TGTGCCAGCTCACCGCCGGGTAACACCATATATTTT | CASSPPGNTIYF
TRBJ2-7 | once | TRBD2 | TRBV7-2 | TGTGCCAGCAGCTTAAGGCGGGAGGGCCTTGGGGAGCAGTACTTC | CASSLRREGLGEQYF
TRBJ2-7 | NA | NA | TRBV30 | TGTGCCTGGAGGAGGCAGGGGAATCTTTACGAGCAGTACTTC | CAWRRQGNLYEQYF
TRBJ1-6 | NA | NA | TRBV21-1 | TGTGCCAGCAGCAAAGCGCTAATAGGGGGACCCTTAGGGACACCCCTCCACTTT | CASSKALIGGPLGTPLHF